One sample yielded the 5 T cell receptor beta chains listed below, sequenced in a study of blood T cell repertoires in COVID-19. Method: immunoSEQ multiplex PCR; TCRdb's copy keeps in-frame clones and lacks some. The table records hundreds of thousands of clones, 65% to 90% of them present only once. The material sequenced was peripheral blood. These receptors were collected from a woman in her fifties or sixties with acute or convalescent COVID-19.

The CDR3: CSVESMNTEAFF. Written as DNA, the CDR3 is TGCAGCGTAGAAAGCATGAACACTGAAGCTTTCTTT. V gene TRBV29-1 combines with J gene TRBJ1-1, with unresolved D. The CDR3 sequence is 12 residues long. Per germline, CDR1 SQVTM and CDR2 ANQGSEA. The V end lost 6 bases, the J end lost 0 bases, and 8 bases lay between the germline ends.

The genes are TRBV29-1 and TRBJ2-2, with 8 bases that match TRBD2. Germline V CDR1 and CDR2: SQVTM, ANQGSEA. The length of the CDR3 is 13 residues. V lost 7 bases to trimming and J lost 5 bases; unmatched junction nucleotides: 6. CDR3 bases: TGCAGCGGGGCGAGCGGGGGAACCGGGGAGCTGTTTTTT. Protein product: CSGASGGTGELFF.

The V gene is TRBV20-1, the J gene TRBJ2-1; unclear D gene. This CDR3 spans 11 amino acids. Germline V gene data show CDR1 as DFQATT and CDR2 as SNEGSKA (reference sequence). The V end was cut by 0 bases, the J end by 7 bases, with 4 bases between. This CDR3 is CSARDYNEQFF. The CDR3 DNA is TGCAGTGCTAGAGATTATAATGAGCAGTTCTTC.

Note on this clone: A junction end diverges from the germline sequence, so it may reflect a read error. The chain combines TRBV7-7 with TRBJ2-1; D is perhaps TRBD1 (6 bases). CDR3 length equals 14 residues. Germline CDR1 and CDR2: SSHAT and FNYEAQ (reference sequence). As DNA, the CDR3 is TGTGCTAGCAGCTTGGGGACATCTTACAATGAGCAGTTCTTC. This codes for CASSLGTSYNEQFF.

The rearrangement uses TRBV28 and TRBJ1-6, with D uncertain. Germline loops: CDR1 MDHEN, CDR2 SYDVKM. The CDR3 is 18 residues long. Trimming removed 5 bases at V and 0 bases at J, with 17 bases between. The CDR3 protein is CASSKLGRTGSYNSPLHF. CDR3 nucleotides: TGTGCCAGCAGTAAACTTGGGAGGACGGGCTCCTATAATTCACCCCTCCACTTT.